Shown below are 4 T cell receptor beta chains from a single sample sequenced in a study of monozygotic twins with inflammatory bowel disease. No DNA is given; TCRdb re-called the 5' RACE reads and lists each CDR3 protein once. In total, the table holds about 210,000 distinct CDR3 sequences. The sample was blood. The receptor source for this set is a human donor with ulcerative colitis or Crohn's disease, or a healthy co-twin of an affected twin (not recorded which).

The chain's CDR3 is CASNEGPYQPQHF. The V and J genes are TRBV2 and TRBJ1-5; TCRdb calls TRBD1, which cannot be checked without DNA. Looked up from germline, CDR1 is SNHLY and CDR2 is FYNNEI. The CDR3 covers 13 residues.

The chain carries TRBV7-9 and TRBJ2-7; TCRdb lists TRBD2, though no DNA is available to test this call. From germline, CDR1 is SEHNR and CDR2 FQNEAQ (reference sequence). The CDR3 covers 14 residues. The CDR3 sequence: CASSRGPNLYEQYF. The variable domain in full, with the rest retrieved from reference TRBV7-9 and TRBJ2-7, is DTGVSQNPRHKITKRGQNVTFRCDPISEHNRLYWYRQTLGQGPEFLTYFQNEAQLEKSRLLSDRFSAERPKGSFSTLEIQRTEQGDSAMYLCASSRGPNLYEQYFGPGTRLTVT.

The chain is built from TRBV15 and TRBJ2-2; the D call from TCRdb, TRBD1, cannot be confirmed without DNA. CDR3 length: 19 amino acids. Looked up from germline, CDR1 is LNHNV and CDR2 is YYDKDF (reference sequence). Here the CDR3 reads CATSRDPTTETGDTGELFF.

The chain employs TRBV7-2 and TRBJ2-3; without DNA, the TCRdb call of TRBD1 cannot be checked. Germline CDR1 SGHTA, CDR2 FQGNSA. This CDR3 contains 15 residues. The CDR3 loop reads CASSLRGTNTDTQYF. The full variable domain, its missing parts supplied by reference TRBV7-2 and TRBJ2-3, is GAGVSQSPSNKVTEKGKDVELRCDPISGHTALYWYRQSLGQGLEFLIYFQGNSAPDKSGLPSDRFSAERTGGSVSTLTIQRTQQEDSAVYLCASSLRGTNTDTQYFGPGTRLTVL.